This T cell receptor (beta chain) is from a study of cytomegalovirus exposure and HLA in healthy donors. Sequenced by immunoSEQ multiplex PCR; TCRdb stores in-frame clones only, minus some. The sample has under 300,000 clones, 80% to 90% seen once. The trim removed 0 bases at V and 4 bases at J, leaving 5 bases unmatched. The CDR3 contains 15 residues. Germline V gives CDR1 SGHRS, CDR2 YFSETQ. There are a few counts of this clone. This receptor was identified in a woman in her late teens or twenties in good health and CMV-seronegative. Sequencing input: PBMCs. The chain uses TRBV5-1 and TRBJ1-2, with 8 bases fitting TRBD1. CDR3 in DNA: TGCGCCAGCAGCTTGGGCCTACAGGGGGTCTATGGCTACACCTTC. It translates to CASSLGLQGVYGYTF. The variable domain in full, with the rest retrieved from reference TRBV5-1 and TRBJ1-2, is KAGVTQTPRYLIKTRGQQVTLSCSPISGHRSVSWYQQTPGQGLQFLFEYFSETQRNKGNFPGRFSGRQFSNSRSEMNVSTLELGDSALYLCASSLGLQGVYGYTFGSGTRLTVV.